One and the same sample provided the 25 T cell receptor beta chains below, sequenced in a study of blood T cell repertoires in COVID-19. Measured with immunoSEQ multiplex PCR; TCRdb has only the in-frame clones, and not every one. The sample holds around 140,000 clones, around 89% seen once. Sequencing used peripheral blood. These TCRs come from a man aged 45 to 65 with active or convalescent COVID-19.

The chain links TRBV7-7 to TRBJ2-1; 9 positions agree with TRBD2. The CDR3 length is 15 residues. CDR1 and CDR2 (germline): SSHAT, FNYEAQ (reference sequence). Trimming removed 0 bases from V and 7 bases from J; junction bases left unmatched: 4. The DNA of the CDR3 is TGTGCCAGCAGCTTAGCGGCTAGCGGGATTAATGAGCAGTTCTTC. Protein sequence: CASSLAASGINEQFF.

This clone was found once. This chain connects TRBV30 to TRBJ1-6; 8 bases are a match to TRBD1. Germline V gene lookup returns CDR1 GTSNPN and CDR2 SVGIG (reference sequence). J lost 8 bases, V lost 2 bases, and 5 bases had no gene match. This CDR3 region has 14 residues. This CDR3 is CAWSSDRGYSPLHF. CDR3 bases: TGTGCCTGGAGTTCCGACAGGGGTTATTCACCCCTCCACTTT.

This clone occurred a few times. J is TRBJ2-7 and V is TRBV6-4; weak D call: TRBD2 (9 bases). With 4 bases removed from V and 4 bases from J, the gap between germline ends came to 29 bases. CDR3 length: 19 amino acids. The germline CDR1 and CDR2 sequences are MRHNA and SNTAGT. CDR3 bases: TGTGCCAGCAGTGGCAGGGGGCAAACTAGCGGGCCCTACCATTACGAGCAGTACTTC. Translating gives CASSGRGQTSGPYHYEQYF.

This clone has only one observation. This chain's CDR3 is CSVSTSRTNEQFF. CDR3 nucleotide sequence: TGCAGCGTTAGCACTAGCAGGACCAATGAGCAGTTCTTC. The chain employs TRBV29-1 and TRBJ2-1, with D possibly matching TRBD2 (6 bases). Germline CDR1 SQVTM, CDR2 ANQGSEA. This CDR3 is built from 13 residues. Between the trimmed V and J ends, which lost 5 bases and 6 bases, there was a span of 14 bases.

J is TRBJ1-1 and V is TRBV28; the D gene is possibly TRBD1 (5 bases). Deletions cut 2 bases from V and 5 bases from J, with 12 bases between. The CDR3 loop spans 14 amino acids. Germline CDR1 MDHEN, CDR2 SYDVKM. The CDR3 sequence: CASSLDPGVTEAFF. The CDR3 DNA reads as TGTGCCAGCAGTTTAGACCCGGGGGTTACTGAAGCTTTCTTT. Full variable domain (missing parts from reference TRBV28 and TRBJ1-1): DVKVTQSSRYLVKRTGEKVFLECVQDMDHENMFWYRQDPGLGLRLIYFSYDVKMKEKGDIPEGYSVSREKKERFSLILESASTNQTSMYLCASSLDPGVTEAFFGQGTRLTVV.

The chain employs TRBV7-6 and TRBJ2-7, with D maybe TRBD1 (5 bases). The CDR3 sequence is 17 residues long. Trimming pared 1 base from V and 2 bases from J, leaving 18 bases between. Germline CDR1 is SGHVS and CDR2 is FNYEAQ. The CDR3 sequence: CASSLEFPEQVAYEQYF. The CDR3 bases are TGTGCCAGCAGCTTAGAGTTTCCCGAACAGGTAGCCTACGAGCAGTACTTC.

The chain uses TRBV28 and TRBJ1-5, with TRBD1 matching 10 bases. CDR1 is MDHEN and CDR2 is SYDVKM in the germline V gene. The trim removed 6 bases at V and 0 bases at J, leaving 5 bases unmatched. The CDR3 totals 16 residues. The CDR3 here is CASSKTGGYSNQPQHF. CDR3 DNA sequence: TGTGCCAGCAGCAAGACAGGGGGCTATAGCAATCAGCCCCAGCATTTT.

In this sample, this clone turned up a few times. The CDR3 region is CASSYRRTSYEQYF. The CDR3 bases are TGTGCCAGCAGTTATCGGCGGACTAGCTACGAGCAGTACTTC. The chain has TRBV6-2 or TRBV6-3 and TRBJ2-7; 7 bases align to TRBD2. CDR1 and CDR2 (germline): MNHEY, SVGEGT. The CDR3 consists of 14 residues. The V and J ends lost 3 bases and 3 bases, in that order; junction bases with no gene match: 5.

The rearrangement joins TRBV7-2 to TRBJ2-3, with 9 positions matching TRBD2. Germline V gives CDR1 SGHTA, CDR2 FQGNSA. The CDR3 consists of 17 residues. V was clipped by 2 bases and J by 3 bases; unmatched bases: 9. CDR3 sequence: CASSLNSGTSSTDTQYF. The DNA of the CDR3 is TGTGCCAGCAGCTTAAATTCCGGGACTAGCTCGACAGATACGCAGTATTTT.

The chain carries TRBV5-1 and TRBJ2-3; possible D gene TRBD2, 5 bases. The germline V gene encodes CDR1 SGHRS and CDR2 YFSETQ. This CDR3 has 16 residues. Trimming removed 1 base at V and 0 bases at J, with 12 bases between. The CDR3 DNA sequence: TGCGCCAGCAGCTTGATACTCGGCGGGAGCACAGATACGCAGTATTTT. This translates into CASSLILGGSTDTQYF.

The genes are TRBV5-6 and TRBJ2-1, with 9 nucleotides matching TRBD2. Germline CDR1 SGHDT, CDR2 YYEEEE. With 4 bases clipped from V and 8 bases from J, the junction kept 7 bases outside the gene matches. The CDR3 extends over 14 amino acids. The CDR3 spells CASSTYLAGYEQFF. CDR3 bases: TGTGCCAGCAGCACGTATCTAGCGGGGTATGAGCAGTTCTTC.

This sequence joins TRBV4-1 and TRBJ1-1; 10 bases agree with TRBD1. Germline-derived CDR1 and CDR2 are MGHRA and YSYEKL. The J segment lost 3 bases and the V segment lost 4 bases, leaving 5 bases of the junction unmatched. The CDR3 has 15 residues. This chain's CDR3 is CASSLTTGGHTEAFF. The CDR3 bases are TGCGCCAGCAGCCTTACGACAGGGGGCCACACTGAAGCTTTCTTT.

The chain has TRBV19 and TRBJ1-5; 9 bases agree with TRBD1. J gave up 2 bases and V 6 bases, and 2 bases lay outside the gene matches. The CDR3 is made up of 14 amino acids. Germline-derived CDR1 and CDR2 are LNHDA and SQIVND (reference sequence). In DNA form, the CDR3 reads TGTGCCAGTAGACAGGGGGCAGGCAATCAGCCCCAGCATTTT. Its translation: CASRQGAGNQPQHF.

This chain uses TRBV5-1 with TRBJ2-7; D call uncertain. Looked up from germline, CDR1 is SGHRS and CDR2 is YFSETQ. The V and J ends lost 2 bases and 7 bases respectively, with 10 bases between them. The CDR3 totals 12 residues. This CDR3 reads CASSLAPWEQYF. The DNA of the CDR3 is TGCGCCAGCAGCTTAGCCCCCTGGGAGCAGTACTTC.

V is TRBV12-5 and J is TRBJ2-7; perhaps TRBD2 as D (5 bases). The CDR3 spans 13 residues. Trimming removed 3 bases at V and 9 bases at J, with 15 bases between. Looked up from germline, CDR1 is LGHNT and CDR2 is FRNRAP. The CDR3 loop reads CASGFQTKGGQYF. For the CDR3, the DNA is TGTGCTAGTGGTTTCCAGACAAAAGGAGGGCAGTACTTC.

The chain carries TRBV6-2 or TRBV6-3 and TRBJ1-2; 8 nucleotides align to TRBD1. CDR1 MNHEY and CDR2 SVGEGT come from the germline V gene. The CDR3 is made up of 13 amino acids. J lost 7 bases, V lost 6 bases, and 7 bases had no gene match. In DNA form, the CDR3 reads TGTGCCAGCAGCAACCAGGGGGCGCGTGGCTACACCTTC. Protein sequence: CASSNQGARGYTF.

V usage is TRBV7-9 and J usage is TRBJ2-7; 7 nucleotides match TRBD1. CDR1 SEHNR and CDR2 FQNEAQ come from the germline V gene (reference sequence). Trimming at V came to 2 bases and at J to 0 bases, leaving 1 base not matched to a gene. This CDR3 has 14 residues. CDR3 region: CASSLRTGSYEQYF. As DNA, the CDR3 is TGTGCCAGCAGCTTAAGGACAGGCTCCTACGAGCAGTACTTC.

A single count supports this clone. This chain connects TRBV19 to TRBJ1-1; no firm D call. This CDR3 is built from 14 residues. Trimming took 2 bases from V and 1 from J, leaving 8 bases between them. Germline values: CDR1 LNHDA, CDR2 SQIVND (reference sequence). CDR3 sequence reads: CASSISTGNTEAFF. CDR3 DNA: TGTGCCAGTAGTATAAGTACGGGGAACACTGAAGCTTTCTTT.

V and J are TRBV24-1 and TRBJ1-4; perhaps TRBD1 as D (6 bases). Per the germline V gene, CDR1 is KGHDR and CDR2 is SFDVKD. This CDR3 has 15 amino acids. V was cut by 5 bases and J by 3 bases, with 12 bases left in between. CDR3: CATSALGGPNEKLFF. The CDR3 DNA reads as TGTGCCACCAGTGCCCTGGGGGGGCCTAATGAAAAACTGTTTTTT.

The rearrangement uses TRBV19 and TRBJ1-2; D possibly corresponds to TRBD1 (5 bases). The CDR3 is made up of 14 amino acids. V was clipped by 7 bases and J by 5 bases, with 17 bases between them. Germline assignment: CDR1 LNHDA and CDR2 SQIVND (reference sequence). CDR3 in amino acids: CASKPSQGGYGYTF. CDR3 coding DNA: TGTGCCAGTAAACCCTCCCAGGGAGGGTATGGCTACACCTTC. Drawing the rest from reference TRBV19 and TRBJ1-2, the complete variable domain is DGGITQSPKYLFRKEGQNVTLSCEQNLNHDAMYWYRQDPGQGLRLIYYSQIVNDFQKGDIAEGYSVSREKKESFPLTVTSAQKNPTAFYLCASKPSQGGYGYTFGSGTRLTVV.

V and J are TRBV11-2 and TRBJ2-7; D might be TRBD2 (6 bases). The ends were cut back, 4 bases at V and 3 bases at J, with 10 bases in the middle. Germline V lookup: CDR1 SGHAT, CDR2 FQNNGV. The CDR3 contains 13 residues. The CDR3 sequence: CASSSGDYYEQYF. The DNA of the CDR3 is TGTGCCAGCAGCTCGGGAGACTACTACGAGCAGTACTTC.

The DNA for the CDR3 is TGCAGGACAGGGGTTGTTACTGAAGCTTTCTTT. Amino acids: CRTGVVTEAFF. This chain connects TRBV20-1 to TRBJ1-1; 8 nucleotides align to TRBD1. Per germline, CDR1 DFQATT and CDR2 SNEGSKA (reference sequence). This CDR3 has 11 amino acids.

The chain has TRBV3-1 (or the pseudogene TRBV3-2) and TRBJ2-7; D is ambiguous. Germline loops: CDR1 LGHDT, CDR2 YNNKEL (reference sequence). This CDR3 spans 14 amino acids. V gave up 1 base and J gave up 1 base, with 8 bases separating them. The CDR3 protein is CASSQAGRSYEQYF. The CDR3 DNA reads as TGTGCCAGCAGCCAAGCAGGTCGATCCTACGAGCAGTACTTC.

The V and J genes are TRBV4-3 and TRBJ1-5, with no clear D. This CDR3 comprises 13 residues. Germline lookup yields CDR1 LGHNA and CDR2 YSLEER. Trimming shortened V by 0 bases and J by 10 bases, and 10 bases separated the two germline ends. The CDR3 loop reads CASSQDSRSPQHF. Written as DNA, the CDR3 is TGCGCCAGCAGCCAAGATAGTCGGAGCCCCCAGCATTTT.

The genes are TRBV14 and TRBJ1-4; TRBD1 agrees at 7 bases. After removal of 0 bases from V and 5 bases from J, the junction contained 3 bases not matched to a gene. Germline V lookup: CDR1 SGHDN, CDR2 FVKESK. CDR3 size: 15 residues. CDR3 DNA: TGTGCCAGCAGCCAAGATTTGACAGGGAATGAAAAACTGTTTTTT. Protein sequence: CASSQDLTGNEKLFF.